Included here is one T cell receptor (beta chain) sequence, with context. What it recognizes is unknown. The sample comes from a study of cytomegalovirus exposure and HLA in healthy donors. Amplification used 60 Vbeta primers and 13 Jbeta primers. Assay used: immunoSEQ multiplex PCR; TCRdb lists only in-frame clones, some missing. This sample has some 150,000 clones, with around 79% found just once. General study points: Under in vitro conditions, three CMV-associated chains were confirmed as specific for CMV antigens. Common viral pathogens (according to a later analysis) appeared linked to several of the most significant clusters. For most TCR sequences rarity was the rule, although some public TCRs occurred in many donors. Later analysis associated a missense DCLRE1C variant with TCR beta V- and J-gene trimming.

Sequenced: PBMCs. The TCR comes from a male donor in good health and CMV-seronegative.

This CDR3 reads CASSPRSGGSPLHF. CDR3 sequence (DNA): TGCGCCAGCAGCCCCAGGAGCGGGGGTTCACCCCTCCACTTT. The V gene is TRBV5-1, the J gene TRBJ1-6, with a tentative D call TRBD1 (5 bases). In germline, CDR1 is SGHRS, CDR2 YFSETQ. This CDR3 has 14 residues. The V gene lost 4 bases and the J gene lost 9 bases, with 14 bases spanning the gap.